The rows below give T cell receptor beta chains drawn from one sample of a study of OX40 agonist ivuxolimab in advanced cancers. The data were produced by immunoSEQ multiplex PCR, yet TCRdb's version contains in-frame clones alone and is incomplete. The sample contains roughly 15,000 clones, roughly 77% of which appear only once. Sequencing was performed on CD4+ or CD8+ T cells sorted from blood, taken in a trial of the OX40 agonist ivuxolimab. The receptors were gathered from an adult with an advanced solid tumor such as melanoma, head and neck, liver or kidney cancer. CDR3s include the opening cysteine and the closing phenylalanine or tryptophan. A D gene is named only where the DNA matches it firmly.

TRBV7-9	TRBJ2-7	NA	CASSNGDWEAYEQYF	TGTGCCAGCAGCAACGGGGACTGGGAGGCCTACGAGCAGTACTTC
TRBV19	TRBJ1-4	TRBD1	CASSISRGLGEKLFF	TGTGCCAGTAGTATCTCCAGGGGGCTTGGCGAAAAACTGTTTTTT
TRBV5-6	TRBJ2-3	NA	CASSFRQGSDTQYF	TGTGCCAGCAGCTTCCGGCAGGGATCGGATACGCAGTATTTT
TRBV7-9	TRBJ2-7	TRBD1	CASSPPTGGLHEQYF	TGTGCCAGCAGCCCCCCGACAGGGGGCCTCCACGAGCAGTACTTC
TRBV6-5	TRBJ2-5	NA	CASSYSTRETQYF	TGTGCCAGCAGTTACTCGACCAGAGAGACCCAGTACTTC
TRBV25-1	TRBJ1-5	TRBD1	CASSARDRVGLGNQPQHF	TGTGCCAGCAGTGCCCGGGACAGGGTGGGATTGGGCAATCAGCCCCAGCATTTT
TRBV4-1	TRBJ2-1	NA	CASSPGGLGSSYNEQFF	TGCGCCAGCAGCCCTGGGGGGTTGGGGAGCTCCTACAATGAGCAGTTCTTC
TRBV5-6	TRBJ2-3	TRBD2	CASSFPAGDTDTQYF	TGTGCCAGCAGCTTCCCAGCGGGGGACACAGATACGCAGTATTTT
TRBV7-3	TRBJ2-1	NA	CASSLMAGYNNEQFF	TGTGCCAGCAGCTTAATGGCCGGATATAACAATGAGCAGTTCTTC
TRBV7-6	TRBJ2-2	NA	CASSLAAGGGPGELFF	TGTGCCAGCAGCTTAGCCGCCGGAGGTGGCCCCGGGGAGCTGTTTTTT